Presented here are 4 T cell receptor beta chains from one specimen sequenced in a study of human T cells and chemical hapten exposure. The time point is: patch test 1, 2 weeks after DPC sensitization. As for treatment: therapeutic diphenylcyclopropenone sensitization with weekly scalp DPC. From the RACE reads, TCRdb called clonotypes with MiXCR, one entry per CDR3 protein. The table lists approximately 77,000 distinct CDR3 sequences, around 7.8% of them singletons. The sequences come from whole blood, collected in connection with sensitization to the hapten diphenylcyclopropenone (DPC). These receptors were obtained from a woman aged 30 to 39 with alopecia areata. Some clones in this sample may be carry-over from other donors' samples.

This clonotype was observed a few times. CDR3 in amino acids: CASSQRGDQPQHF. As DNA, the CDR3 is TGTGCCAGCAGCCAACGGGGGGATCAGCCCCAGCATTTT. The V call is TRBV3-1, the J call TRBJ1-5; D perhaps matches TRBD1 (5 bases). Trimming took 2 bases from V and 5 from J, leaving 7 bases between them. The CDR3 totals 13 residues. Germline values: CDR1 LGHDT, CDR2 YNNKEL (reference sequence).

To note about this clonotype: A much larger clone sits a single nucleotide away, making a read error possible. The chain combines TRBV5-1 with TRBJ2-1, with 8 bases lining up with TRBD2. Germline CDR1 SGHRS, CDR2 YFSETQ. This CDR3 comprises 18 residues. With V trimmed by 1 base and J by 3 bases, 12 bases remained unmatched. The CDR3 DNA reads as TGCGCCAGCAGCTTGTTTGGCGGGGGGCAGGGCGACTACAATGAGCAGTTCTTC. This translates into CASSLFGGGQGDYNEQFF.

This clonotype came up a few times. This sequence joins TRBV9 and TRBJ1-1; no clear D. Germline V gene sequence: CDR1 SGDLS, CDR2 YYNGEE. V gave up 4 bases and J gave up 1 base, with 20 bases separating them. The CDR3 is 17 residues long. The CDR3 reads CASSPYGRRRGNTEAFF. In DNA form, the CDR3 reads TGTGCCAGCAGCCCTTACGGACGCCGGCGGGGGAACACTGAAGCTTTCTTT.

This clonotype showed up many times. The rearrangement uses TRBV12-3 or TRBV12-4 and TRBJ2-7, with a tentative D call TRBD1 (6 bases). This CDR3 spans 13 amino acids. V was pared by 5 bases and J by 6 bases, with 14 bases between. CDR3 nucleotides: TGTGCCAGCAGTATAAAGACAGGATCCGAGCAGTACTTC. Translation: CASSIKTGSEQYF.